What follows describes a single TCR beta chain. Amplified TCR beta CDR3 regions derived from RNA transcripts. With the HTBI primer set, the TCR CDR3 went through a first round of RT-PCR. MiXCR, run by TCRdb on the multiplex PCR reads, gives a single entry per CDR3 protein. The sample records roughly 660,000 distinct CDR3 sequences, 15% to 20% being singletons. The data belong to a study of T cells in Graves' hyperthyroidism and ophthalmopathy. CDR1 and CDR2 from the germline V gene are ENHRY and SYGVKD. The V end was cut by 0 bases, the J end by 0 bases, with 13 bases between. The CDR3 consists of 17 residues.

Sequences were obtained from blood. The genes are TRBV10-3 and TRBJ2-3; D possibly uses TRBD1 or TRBD2 (5 bases each). The receptor was isolated from a man in his fifties or sixties with Graves' hyperthyroidism. The CDR3 region is CAISESPPGASTDTQYF. For the CDR3, the DNA is TGTGCCATCAGTGAGTCTCCTCCCGGGGCCAGCACAGATACGCAGTATTTT.